Listed below are T cell receptor beta chains from one sample, sequenced in a study of chemoradiotherapy in HPV16-positive cancers. Sequenced by immunoSEQ multiplex PCR; TCRdb stores in-frame clones only, minus some. Among about 20,000 clones listed, around 88% were seen once. Sequenced here: blood, sampled from a patient who underwent chemoradiotherapy. These receptors were taken from a human donor with HPV-associated anogenital cancer. The conserved cysteine and the conserved F or W are not part of the CDR3 here. Some rows mark clone size as missing; the rest say once, few, many or name a class of expanded clone.

clone_size j_call v_call cdr3_aa
NA TRBJ2-7 TRBV30 AWARDGFYEQY
NA TRBJ2-5 TRBV12-5 ACLPRGQETQY
NA TRBJ1-5 TRBV19 ASSGGQDRNQPQH
NA TRBJ2-4 TRBV2 ASVRLPRKNIQY
NA TRBJ1-3 TRBV7-6 ASSPQGSGNTIY
NA TRBJ2-7 TRBV11-2 ASSSPGGSKEQY
once TRBJ1-3 TRBV9 ASSVSPQTVLGNTIY
NA TRBJ2-5 TRBV30 AWSRALRETQY
NA TRBJ1-2 TRBV5-4 ASSLAGGGLDYGYT
NA TRBJ2-7 TRBV6-1 AIGLDLYEQY
NA TRBJ1-2 TRBV7-2 ASSLGGQGYGYT
NA TRBJ1-2 TRBV6-5 ASSYADAGSNGYT
NA TRBJ2-3 TRBV19 ASSLAETQY
NA TRBJ2-7 TRBV5-1 ASSSTGVPPYEQY
NA TRBJ1-4 TRBV9 ASSFHRGPNEKLF
NA TRBJ1-2 TRBV27 ASSHRGPKRGYT
NA TRBJ2-2 TRBV15 ATSPAGGHRELF
once TRBJ1-4 TRBV30 AWSAPLGTNEKLF
NA TRBJ1-5 TRBV5-1 ASSLGETRGNQPQH
NA TRBJ1-1 TRBV6-5 ASKGGPKNTEAF
NA TRBJ1-3 TRBV29-1 SVALGNTIY
NA TRBJ2-7 TRBV11-2 ASSSQEGSYEQY
NA TRBJ2-1 TRBV2 ASRPTSGGAQFNEQF
NA TRBJ2-7 TRBV7-9 ASSPGEGTNNEQY
NA TRBJ2-6 TRBV12-5 ASGCLNAGQSRANVLT
NA TRBJ2-5 TRBV16 ASSQRLAGGLQETQY
NA TRBJ1-1 TRBV9 ASSVGPGRAQAF
NA TRBJ2-2 TRBV10-3 AISGSTSAGGELF
NA TRBJ2-7 TRBV6-1 ASSFARGVDEQY
NA TRBJ2-2 TRBV9 ASSVGAGQMNTGELF